This T cell receptor (beta chain) is drawn from a study of cytomegalovirus exposure and HLA in healthy donors. Trimming at V came to 3 bases and at J to 4 bases, leaving 5 bases not matched to a gene. The CDR3 covers 16 residues. Per the germline V gene, CDR1 is SGDLS and CDR2 is YYNGEE. Assay: immunoSEQ multiplex PCR; the TCRdb copy retains only in-frame clones and omits some. The repertoire includes under 300,000 clones, about 86% of them detected once, and 0.95% to 1.5% sits in the top ten. Sequencing input: PBMCs. This TCR came from a woman younger than 45 in good health and CMV-seropositive. The genes are TRBV9 and TRBJ2-6; TRBD1 matches 9 bases. CDR3 bases: TGTGCCAGCAGCGCCACAGGGGGCTCCGGGGCCAACGTCCTGACTTTC. As protein: CASSATGGSGANVLTF.